This entry concerns a single TCR beta chain. The clone's antigen remains unknown. It has no much larger one-base neighbor in the sample; base qualities were not kept. The trim is 2 bases for V and 6 bases for J, with a gap of 11 bases between the germline ends. The CDR1 and CDR2 encoded by the germline V gene are MNHGY and SAAAGT. Counted from cysteine to phenylalanine, this CDR3 has 14 amino acids. The read is trimmed to its CDR3 DNA, 42 bases read in frame from base 1. The sample belongs to a study of T cells in localized non-small cell lung cancer (dated by TCRdb to 2019 to 2021). Describing the broader study: The study analyzed T cell repertoires of 236 early-stage NSCLC patients, comparing tumors and uninvolved tumor-adjacent lungs. The cohort consisted of a few hundred treatment-naive NSCLC patients whose localized lung tumors had been resected. A mean age of roughly 66 years was recorded for the NSCLC patients, of whom some 130 were male and more than 95 were female. Results the study describes overall, beyond this receptor: A median of 57 of the top 100 tumor clones turned up in the paired uninvolved adjacent lung, and roughly 28 of those clones also ranked among the top 100 of that same adjacent lung. Higher blood T cell density associated with longer overall survival, while higher adjacent-lung clonality associated with shorter survival. Because the study design was exploratory, TCR variables were selected using unadjusted p-values without false-discovery rate correction. Uninvolved tumor-adjacent lung showed the highest T cell clonality, higher than tumor, which suggests more focused antigenic responses in the uninvolved tumor-adjacent lung. Multi-region tumor sequencing was not performed, so intratumor heterogeneity could not be excluded.

The immunoSEQ Assay was used to sequence TCR beta CDR3 regions from DNA. The authors' analysis ran thus. T cell density was computed as TCR beta template counts normalized to usable DNA estimated by amplifying housekeeping genes. The preseqR package was used to estimate richness by extrapolating to 400,000 templates for PBMC samples and to 120,000 templates for tissue samples. Clonality was defined as one minus Pielou's evenness. Tissue-enriched TCRs were identified by differential abundance testing using productive amino-acid clonotypes, minimum total count 5 and alpha 0.1. Repertoire overlap between compartments was quantified with the Jaccard Index and Morisita Overlap Index. GLIPH clustered TCR beta CDR3s with public tetramer-defined viral CDR3s; viral motifs required at least three viral sequences plus V-gene enrichment. Here the immuneACCESS table is served through TCRdb, limited to in-frame sequences with V and J called. Missing clones are a known gap in these copies; in checked studies unresolved V genes cover under half, and the rest lacks a known reason. D and trimming come from the DNA, and the V and J calls and clone size come from that table. The sample profile shows about 1,600 clones; 27% of them were found once. The ten most abundant clones make up approximately 12% of the sample.

At diagnosis, tumor, uninvolved tumor-adjacent lung and peripheral blood were collected and then preserved as a mix of FFPE and fresh-frozen material. Specimen: lung tumor tissue, collected before any cancer treatment. The receptor chain draws on TRBV6-8 and TRBJ1-5, and the D gene may be TRBD1, 6 bases matching. This TCR was sampled from a female donor older than 55 with stage II lung adenocarcinoma. CDR3 protein: CASSYMQGSQPQHF. The nucleotide sequence reads as follows: TGTGCCAGCAGTTACATGCAGGGGTCTCAGCCCCAGCATTTT.